The rows below give T cell receptor beta chains drawn from one sample of a study of T-cell reconstitution after alpha-beta-depleted transplantation in children. TCRdb reanalysed the PCR reads using MiXCR and keeps one entry per CDR3 protein. The sample holds hundreds of thousands of distinct CDR3 sequences, roughly 10% seen once. The sample was PBMCs, taken before TCRalphabeta/CD19-depleted stem cell transplant. The origin of the receptors is a child aged 2 to 10 with inherited bone marrow failure, due to receive a stem cell transplant. Each CDR3 is given with its conserved first and last residue. D genes are given only for firm matches. Clone sizes are given selectively: once, few, many, or a class where the clone is expanded.

J gene: TRBJ2-1; D gene: .; V gene: TRBV27; clone size: many; CDR3 protein: CARRRTYNEQFF; CDR3 DNA: TGTGCCAGGCGACGGACCTACAATGAGCAGTTCTTC
J gene: TRBJ2-3; D gene: .; V gene: TRBV20-1; clone size: many; CDR3 protein: CSAREWRWEDGTDTQYF; CDR3 DNA: TGCAGTGCTAGAGAGTGGAGGTGGGAGGATGGCACAGATACGCAGTATTTT
J gene: TRBJ2-1; D gene: TRBD2; V gene: TRBV29-1; clone size: .; CDR3 protein: CSVDCLYSGRNNEQFF; CDR3 DNA: TGCAGCGTTGATTGCTTATATAGCGGGAGGAACAATGAGCAGTTCTTC
J gene: TRBJ2-7; D gene: TRBD1; V gene: TRBV30; clone size: once; CDR3 protein: CAWGQGIPYEQYF; CDR3 DNA: TGTGCCTGGGGACAGGGGATTCCCTACGAGCAGTACTTC
J gene: TRBJ2-2; D gene: .; V gene: TRBV29-1; clone size: many; CDR3 protein: CSAFYTGELFF; CDR3 DNA: TGCAGCGCTTTTTACACCGGGGAGCTGTTTTTT
J gene: TRBJ2-2; D gene: .; V gene: TRBV4-3; clone size: many; CDR3 protein: CASSQGSRYTGELFF; CDR3 DNA: TGCGCCAGCAGCCAAGGCAGCAGGTACACCGGGGAGCTGTTTTTT
J gene: TRBJ2-7; D gene: .; V gene: TRBV20-1; clone size: few; CDR3 protein: CSGRRNENEQYF; CDR3 DNA: TGCAGTGGTAGGCGTAACGAGAACGAGCAGTACTTC
J gene: TRBJ2-2; D gene: .; V gene: TRBV5-1; clone size: many; CDR3 protein: CASSLVPSHPGELFF; CDR3 DNA: TGCGCCAGCAGCTTGGTCCCTAGCCACCCCGGGGAGCTGTTTTTT
J gene: TRBJ1-2; D gene: .; V gene: TRBV28; clone size: many; CDR3 protein: CASDSGFLYGYTF; CDR3 DNA: TGTGCCAGCGATTCTGGGTTTTTATATGGCTACACCTTC
J gene: TRBJ2-2; D gene: TRBD2; V gene: TRBV4-1; clone size: many; CDR3 protein: CASSLGLAVGTGELFF; CDR3 DNA: TGCGCCAGCAGCTTGGGACTAGCGGTGGGCACCGGGGAGCTGTTTTTT
J gene: TRBJ2-1; D gene: TRBD2; V gene: TRBV23-1; clone size: few; CDR3 protein: CASSGASGSNEQFF; CDR3 DNA: TGCGCCAGCAGTGGGGCTAGCGGGAGCAATGAGCAGTTCTTC
J gene: TRBJ2-7; D gene: TRBD2; V gene: TRBV20-1; clone size: .; CDR3 protein: CSARGLADSYEQYF; CDR3 DNA: TGCAGTGCTAGAGGGCTAGCGGACTCCTACGAGCAGTACTTC
J gene: TRBJ1-5; D gene: .; V gene: TRBV9; clone size: many; CDR3 protein: CASSVVGPRNQPQHF; CDR3 DNA: TGTGCCAGCAGCGTAGTAGGGCCTCGCAATCAGCCCCAGCATTTT
J gene: TRBJ1-6; D gene: .; V gene: TRBV12-3/TRBV12-4; clone size: many; CDR3 protein: CASSPDRYSPLHF; CDR3 DNA: TGTGCCAGCAGCCCAGACAGATATTCACCCCTCCACTTT
J gene: TRBJ1-2; D gene: .; V gene: TRBV27; clone size: .; CDR3 protein: CASMGGQDYGYTF; CDR3 DNA: TGTGCCAGCATGGGCGGCCAGGACTATGGCTACACCTTC
J gene: TRBJ2-7; D gene: .; V gene: TRBV5-1; clone size: many; CDR3 protein: CASSLDRVPYEQYF; CDR3 DNA: TGCGCCAGCAGCTTGGACAGGGTCCCGTACGAGCAGTACTTC
J gene: TRBJ2-7; D gene: .; V gene: TRBV2; clone size: many; CDR3 protein: CASGDGYSYEQYF; CDR3 DNA: TGTGCCAGCGGCGACGGATACTCCTACGAGCAGTACTTC
J gene: TRBJ2-2; D gene: TRBD2; V gene: TRBV7-9; clone size: many; CDR3 protein: CASRKLAGRGTGELFF; CDR3 DNA: TGTGCCAGCAGGAAACTAGCGGGCAGGGGCACCGGGGAGCTGTTTTTT
J gene: TRBJ2-7; D gene: TRBD2; V gene: TRBV12-3/TRBV12-4; clone size: many; CDR3 protein: CASSWGGFYEQYF; CDR3 DNA: TGTGCCAGCAGTTGGGGGGGGTTTTACGAGCAGTACTTC
J gene: TRBJ2-5; D gene: TRBD1; V gene: TRBV7-2; clone size: many; CDR3 protein: CASSLNRGHPEETQYF; CDR3 DNA: TGTGCCAGCAGCCTGAACAGGGGGCACCCAGAAGAGACCCAGTACTTC
J gene: TRBJ2-7; D gene: .; V gene: TRBV28; clone size: many; CDR3 protein: CASSFYSNEQYF; CDR3 DNA: TGTGCCAGCAGTTTTTATTCCAACGAGCAGTACTTC
J gene: TRBJ2-7; D gene: TRBD1; V gene: TRBV5-1; clone size: .; CDR3 protein: CASSLRPGQGGSQYF; CDR3 DNA: TGCGCCAGCAGCTTACGACCGGGACAGGGGGGCTCGCAGTACTTC
J gene: TRBJ2-7; D gene: .; V gene: TRBV6-1; clone size: many; CDR3 protein: CASRRPGLQFYEQYF; CDR3 DNA: TGTGCCAGCAGACGTCCGGGACTCCAATTCTACGAGCAGTACTTC
J gene: TRBJ1-5; D gene: .; V gene: TRBV10-3; clone size: many; CDR3 protein: CAISDFGVLIQPQHF; CDR3 DNA: TGTGCCATCAGTGATTTCGGGGTACTAATTCAGCCCCAGCATTTT